A single sample is the source of the 5 T cell receptor beta chains below, sequenced in a study of graft-versus-host responses after intestinal transplantation. TCRdb's table, derived via immunoSEQ multiplex PCR, lists solely in-frame clones and lacks some. The sample carries about 26,000 clones, roughly 80% recorded once. No cognate antigen is known for these TCRs. Sample: unstimulated CD4+ T cells sorted from spleen or lymph node cells, taken before intestinal transplant. These receptors originate from a human donor who received an intestinal transplant.

In regard to this clone: As the CDR3 is not closed by the conserved phenylalanine or tryptophan, this likely results from a read error. The chain joins TRBV7-2 to TRBJ2-7; 11 bases fit TRBD2. The CDR3 extends over 15 amino acids. The V gene's germline CDR1 is SGHTA and CDR2 FQGNSA. The ends lost 5 bases at V and 3 bases at J; junction bases unmatched: 6. DNA for the CDR3: TGTGCCAGCAGCCCAGGGACTAGCGGCCTCTACGAGCAGTACCTC. Its translation is CASSPGTSGLYEQYL.

J is TRBJ1-2 and V is TRBV10-1; 7 bases align to TRBD1. V shed 4 bases, J shed 4 bases, and the junction held 3 bases outside the gene matches. The V gene's germline CDR1 is WNHNN and CDR2 SYGVQD (reference sequence). The CDR3 is 13 residues long. The CDR3 region is CASSGDRSYGYTF. The CDR3, as DNA: TGCGCCAGCAGTGGGGACAGATCCTATGGCTACACCTTC.

The V gene is TRBV6-4, the J gene TRBJ2-1; tentative D call: TRBD2 (5 bases). The V end lost 5 bases, the J end lost 4 bases, and 9 bases lay between the germline ends. From germline, CDR1 is MRHNA and CDR2 SNTAGT. The CDR3 extends over 13 amino acids. The CDR3 DNA is TGTGCCAGCAGTCCAGAGGGTTACAATGAGCAGTTCTTC. Its translation: CASSPEGYNEQFF.

This chain uses TRBV10-2 with TRBJ2-3; TRBD2 is a possible D gene (5 bases). Germline V gene lookup returns CDR1 WSHSY and CDR2 SAAADI. CDR3 length: 11 amino acids. The germline V and J ends were trimmed by 8 bases and 6 bases, with 9 bases remaining between them. The CDR3, as DNA: TGCGCCAGCGGAGGTTGGGATACGCAGTATTTT. Protein sequence: CASGGWDTQYF.

The chain combines TRBV7-9 with TRBJ1-2, with 7 bases lining up with TRBD1. CDR1 and CDR2 from the germline V gene are SEHNR and FQNEAQ (reference sequence). This CDR3 comprises 13 residues. The V and J ends lost 5 bases and 6 bases, in that order; junction bases with no gene match: 6. The CDR3 loop is CASSRRQGDGYTF. In nucleotides, the CDR3 is TGTGCCAGCAGCCGAAGACAGGGAGATGGCTACACCTTC.